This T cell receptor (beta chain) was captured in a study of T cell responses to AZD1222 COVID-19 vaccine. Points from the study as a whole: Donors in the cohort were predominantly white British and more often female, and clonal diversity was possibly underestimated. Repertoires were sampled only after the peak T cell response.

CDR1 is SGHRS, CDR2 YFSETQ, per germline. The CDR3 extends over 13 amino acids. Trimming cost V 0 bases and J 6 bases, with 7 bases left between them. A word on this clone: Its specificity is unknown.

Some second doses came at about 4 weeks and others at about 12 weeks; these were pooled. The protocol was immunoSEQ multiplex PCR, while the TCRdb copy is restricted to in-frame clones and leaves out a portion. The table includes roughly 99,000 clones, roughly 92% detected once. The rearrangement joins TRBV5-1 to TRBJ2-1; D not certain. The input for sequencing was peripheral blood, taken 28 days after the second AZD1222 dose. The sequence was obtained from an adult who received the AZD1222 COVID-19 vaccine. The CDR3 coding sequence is TGCGCCAGCAGCTTGGTGTGGGGCAATGAGCAGTTCTTC. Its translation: CASSLVWGNEQFF.